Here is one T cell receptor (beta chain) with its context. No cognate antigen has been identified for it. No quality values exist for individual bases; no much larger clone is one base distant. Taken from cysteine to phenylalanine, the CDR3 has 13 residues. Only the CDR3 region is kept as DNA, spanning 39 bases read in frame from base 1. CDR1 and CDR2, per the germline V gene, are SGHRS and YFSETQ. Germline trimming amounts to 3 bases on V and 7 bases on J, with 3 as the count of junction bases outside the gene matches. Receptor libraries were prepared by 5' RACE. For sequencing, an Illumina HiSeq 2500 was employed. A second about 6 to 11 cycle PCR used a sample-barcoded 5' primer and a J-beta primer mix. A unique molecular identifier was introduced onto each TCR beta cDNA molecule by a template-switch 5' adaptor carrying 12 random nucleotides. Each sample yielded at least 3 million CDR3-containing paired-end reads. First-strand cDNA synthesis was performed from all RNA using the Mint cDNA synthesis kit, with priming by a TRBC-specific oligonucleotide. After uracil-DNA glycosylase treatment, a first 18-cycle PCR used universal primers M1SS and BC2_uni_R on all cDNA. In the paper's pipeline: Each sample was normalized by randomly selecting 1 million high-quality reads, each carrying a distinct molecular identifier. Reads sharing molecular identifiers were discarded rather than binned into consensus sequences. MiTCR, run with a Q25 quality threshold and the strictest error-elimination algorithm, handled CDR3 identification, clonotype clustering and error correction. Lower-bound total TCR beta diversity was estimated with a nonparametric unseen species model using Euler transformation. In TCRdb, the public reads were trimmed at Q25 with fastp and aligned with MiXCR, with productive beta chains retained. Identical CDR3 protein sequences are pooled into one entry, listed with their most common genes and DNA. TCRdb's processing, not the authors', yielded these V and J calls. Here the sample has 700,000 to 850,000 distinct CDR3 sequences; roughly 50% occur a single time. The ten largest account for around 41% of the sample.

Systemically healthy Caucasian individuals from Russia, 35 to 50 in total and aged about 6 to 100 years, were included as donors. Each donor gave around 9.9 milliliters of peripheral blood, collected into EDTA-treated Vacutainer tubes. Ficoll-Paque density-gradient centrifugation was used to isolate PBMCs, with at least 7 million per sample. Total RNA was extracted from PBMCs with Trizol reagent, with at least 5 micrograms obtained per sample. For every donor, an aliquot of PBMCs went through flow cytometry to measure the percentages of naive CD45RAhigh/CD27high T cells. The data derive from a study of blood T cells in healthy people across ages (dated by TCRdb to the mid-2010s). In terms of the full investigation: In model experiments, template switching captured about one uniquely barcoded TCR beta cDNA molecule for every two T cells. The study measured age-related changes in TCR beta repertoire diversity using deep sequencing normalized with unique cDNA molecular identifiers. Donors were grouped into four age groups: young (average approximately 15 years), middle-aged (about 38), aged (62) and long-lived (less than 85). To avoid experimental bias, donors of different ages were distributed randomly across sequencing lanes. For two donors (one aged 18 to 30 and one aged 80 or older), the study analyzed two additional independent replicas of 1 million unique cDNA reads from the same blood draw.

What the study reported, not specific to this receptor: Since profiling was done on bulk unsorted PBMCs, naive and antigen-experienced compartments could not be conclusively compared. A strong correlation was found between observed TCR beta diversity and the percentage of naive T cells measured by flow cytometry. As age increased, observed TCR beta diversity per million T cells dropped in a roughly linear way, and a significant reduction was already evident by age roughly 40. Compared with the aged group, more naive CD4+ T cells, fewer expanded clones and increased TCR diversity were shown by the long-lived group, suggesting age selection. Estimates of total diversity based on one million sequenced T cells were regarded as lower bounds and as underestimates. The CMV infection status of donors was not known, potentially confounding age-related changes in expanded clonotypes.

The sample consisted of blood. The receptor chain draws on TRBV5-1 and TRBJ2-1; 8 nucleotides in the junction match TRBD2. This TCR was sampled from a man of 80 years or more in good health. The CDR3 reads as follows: CASSYGLANEQFF. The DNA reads TGCGCCAGCAGCTACGGACTAGCAAATGAGCAGTTCTTC.